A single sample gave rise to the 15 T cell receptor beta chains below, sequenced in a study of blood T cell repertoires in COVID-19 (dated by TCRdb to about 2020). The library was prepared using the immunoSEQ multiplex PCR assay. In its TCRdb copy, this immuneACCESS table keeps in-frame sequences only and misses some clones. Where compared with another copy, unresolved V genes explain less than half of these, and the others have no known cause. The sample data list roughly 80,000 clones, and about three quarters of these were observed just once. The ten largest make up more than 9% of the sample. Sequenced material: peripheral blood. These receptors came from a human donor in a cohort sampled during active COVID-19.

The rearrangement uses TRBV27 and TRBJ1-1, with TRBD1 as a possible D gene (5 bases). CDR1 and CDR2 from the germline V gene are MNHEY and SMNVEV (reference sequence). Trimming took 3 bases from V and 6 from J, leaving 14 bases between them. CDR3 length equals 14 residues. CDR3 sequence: CASSFLRVVPEAFF. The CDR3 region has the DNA TGTGCCAGCAGTTTCCTCAGGGTCGTGCCTGAAGCTTTCTTT.

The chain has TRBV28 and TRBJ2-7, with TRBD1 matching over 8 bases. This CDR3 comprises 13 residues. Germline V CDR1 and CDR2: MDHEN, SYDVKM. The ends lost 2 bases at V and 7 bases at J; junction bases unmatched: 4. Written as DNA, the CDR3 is TGTGCCAGCAGTTTACAACAGGGGGGAGAGCAGTACTTC. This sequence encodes CASSLQQGGEQYF.

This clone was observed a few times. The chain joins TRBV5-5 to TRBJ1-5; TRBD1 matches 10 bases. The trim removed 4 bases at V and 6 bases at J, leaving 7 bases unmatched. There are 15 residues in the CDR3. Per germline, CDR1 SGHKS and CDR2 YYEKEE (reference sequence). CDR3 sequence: CASSPGTGASQPQHF. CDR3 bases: TGTGCCAGCAGCCCCGGGACAGGGGCTTCTCAGCCCCAGCATTTT.

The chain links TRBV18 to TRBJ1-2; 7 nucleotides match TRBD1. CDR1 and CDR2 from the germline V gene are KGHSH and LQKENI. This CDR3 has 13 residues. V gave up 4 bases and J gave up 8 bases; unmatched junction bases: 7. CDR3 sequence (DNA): TGTGCCAGCTCACGGGACAGCCTAGGGGGCTACACCTTC. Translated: CASSRDSLGGYTF.

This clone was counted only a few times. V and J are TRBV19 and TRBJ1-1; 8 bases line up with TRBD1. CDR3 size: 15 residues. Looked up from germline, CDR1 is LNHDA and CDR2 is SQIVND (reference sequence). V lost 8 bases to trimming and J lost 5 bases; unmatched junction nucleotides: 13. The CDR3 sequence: CASSSTGEGGTEAFF. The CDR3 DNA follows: TGTGCCAGTTCTTCGACAGGGGAGGGTGGTACTGAAGCTTTCTTT.

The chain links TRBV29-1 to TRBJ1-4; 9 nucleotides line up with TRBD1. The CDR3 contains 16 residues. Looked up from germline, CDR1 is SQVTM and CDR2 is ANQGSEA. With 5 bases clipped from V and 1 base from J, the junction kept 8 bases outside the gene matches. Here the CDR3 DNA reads TGCAGCGTTAGGGGCGGGACAGGGAGAACTAATGAAAAACTGTTTTTT. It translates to CSVRGGTGRTNEKLFF. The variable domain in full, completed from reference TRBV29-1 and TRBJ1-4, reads SAVISQKPSRDICQRGTSLTIQCQVDSQVTMMFWYRQQPGQSLTLIATANQGSEATYESGFVIDKFPISRPNLTFSTLTVSNMSPEDSSIYLCSVRGGTGRTNEKLFFGSGTQLSVL.

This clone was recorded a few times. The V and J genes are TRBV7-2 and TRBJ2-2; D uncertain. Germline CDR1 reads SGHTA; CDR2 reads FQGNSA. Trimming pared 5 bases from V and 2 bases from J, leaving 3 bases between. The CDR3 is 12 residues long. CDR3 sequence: CASSPNTGELFF. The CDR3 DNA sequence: TGTGCCAGCAGCCCAAACACCGGGGAGCTGTTTTTT.

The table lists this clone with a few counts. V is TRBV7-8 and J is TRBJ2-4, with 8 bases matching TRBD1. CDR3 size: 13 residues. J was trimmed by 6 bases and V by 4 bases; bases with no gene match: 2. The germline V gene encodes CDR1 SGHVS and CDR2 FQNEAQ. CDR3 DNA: TGTGCCAGCAGCTCAGGGGGCACAAACATTCAGTACTTC. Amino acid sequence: CASSSGGTNIQYF. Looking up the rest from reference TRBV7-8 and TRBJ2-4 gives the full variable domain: GAGVSQSPRYKVAKRGQDVALRCDPISGHVSLFWYQQALGQGPEFLTYFQNEAQLDKSGLPSDRFFAERPEGSVSTLKIQRTQQEDSAVYLCASSSGGTNIQYFGAGTRLSVL.

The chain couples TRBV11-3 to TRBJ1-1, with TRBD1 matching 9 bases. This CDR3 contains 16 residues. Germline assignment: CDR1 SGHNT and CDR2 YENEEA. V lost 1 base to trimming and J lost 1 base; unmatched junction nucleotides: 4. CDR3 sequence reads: CASSLGGQGRNTEAFF. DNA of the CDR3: TGTGCCAGCAGCTTAGGGGGACAGGGAAGGAACACTGAAGCTTTCTTT. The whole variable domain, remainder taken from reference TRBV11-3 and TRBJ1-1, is EAGVVQSPRYKIIEKKQPVAFWCNPISGHNTLYWYLQNLGQGPELLIRYENEEAVDDSQLPKDRFSAERLKGVDSTLKIQPAELGDSAVYLCASSLGGQGRNTEAFFGQGTRLTVV.

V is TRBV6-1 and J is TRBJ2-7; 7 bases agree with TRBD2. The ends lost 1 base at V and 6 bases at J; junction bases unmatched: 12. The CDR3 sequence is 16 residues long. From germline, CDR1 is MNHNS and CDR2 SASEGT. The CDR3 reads CASSEVILAELLEQYF. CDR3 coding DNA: TGTGCCAGCAGTGAAGTTATCCTAGCGGAGCTCCTCGAGCAGTACTTC.

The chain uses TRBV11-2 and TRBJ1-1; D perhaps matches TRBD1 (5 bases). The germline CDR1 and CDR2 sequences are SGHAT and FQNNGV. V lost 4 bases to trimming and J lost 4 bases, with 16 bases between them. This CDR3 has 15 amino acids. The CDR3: CASSSKRGGSTEAFF. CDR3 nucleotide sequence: TGTGCCAGCAGCTCAAAACGGGGGGGAAGCACTGAAGCTTTCTTT.

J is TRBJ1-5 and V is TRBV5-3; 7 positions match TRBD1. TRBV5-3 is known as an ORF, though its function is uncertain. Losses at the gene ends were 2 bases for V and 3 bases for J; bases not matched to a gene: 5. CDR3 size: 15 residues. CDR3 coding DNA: TGTGCCAGAAGCTTTCCAGGGGGTAACAATCAGCCCCAGCATTTT. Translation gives CARSFPGGNNQPQHF.

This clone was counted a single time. The CDR3 loop is CASSLGGQGNTIYF. CDR3 coding DNA: TGTGCCAGCAGCTTAGGAGGGCAGGGAAACACCATATATTTT. The chain recombines TRBV7-8 with TRBJ1-3, with D unclear. The germline V gene has CDR1 SGHVS and CDR2 FQNEAQ. Trimming stripped 1 base from V and 4 bases from J, with 8 bases between. CDR3 size: 14 residues.

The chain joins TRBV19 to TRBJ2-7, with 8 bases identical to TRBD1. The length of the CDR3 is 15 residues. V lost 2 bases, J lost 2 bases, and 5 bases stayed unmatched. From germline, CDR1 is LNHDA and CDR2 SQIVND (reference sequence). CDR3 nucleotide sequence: TGTGCCAGTAGTATATCTGGACAGGGCCCCTACGAGCAGTACTTC. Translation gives CASSISGQGPYEQYF.

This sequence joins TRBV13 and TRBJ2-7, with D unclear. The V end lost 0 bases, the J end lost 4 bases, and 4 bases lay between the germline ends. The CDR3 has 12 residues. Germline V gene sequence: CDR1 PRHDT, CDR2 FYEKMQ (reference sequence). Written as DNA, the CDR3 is TGTGCCAGCAGCTTAGGACGGTACGAGCAGTACTTC. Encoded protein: CASSLGRYEQYF.